These T cell receptor beta chains were read from a single sample in a study of T cell repertoires in cytomegalovirus infection. In TCRdb, the reads were re-called with MiXCR into one record per CDR3 protein. In the table there are 130,000 or so distinct CDR3 sequences, 5.5% to 8% of which are singletons. The source material was PBMCs. Receptors were obtained from a human donor in good health (CMV status not recorded). Some clones in this sample may be carry-over from other donors' samples. The CDR3 runs from the conserved cysteine through the conserved F or W. A D gene is named only where the DNA matches it firmly. Clone size appears in some rows only: once, few, many, or a class for an expanded clone.

d_gene: .; abundance: many; j_gene: TRBJ1-2; v_gene: TRBV7-8; CDR3nt: TGTGCCAGCAGCCCCGGGGGGGGCCTCTATGGCTACACCTTC; CDR3aa: CASSPGGGLYGYTF
d_gene: TRBD1; abundance: .; j_gene: TRBJ1-4; v_gene: TRBV7-9; CDR3nt: TGTGCCAGCAGCTCAGGGGGACCAAATGAAAAACTGTTTTTT; CDR3aa: CASSSGGPNEKLFF
d_gene: .; abundance: few; j_gene: TRBJ1-1; v_gene: TRBV19; CDR3nt: TGTGCCAGTAGTATAACGGCGGGAGGCGGCACTGAAGCTTTCTTT; CDR3aa: CASSITAGGGTEAFF
d_gene: TRBD2; abundance: .; j_gene: TRBJ2-3; v_gene: TRBV20-1; CDR3nt: TGCAGTGCTATGCTAGCGGGGGCCGGGGGCACAGATACGCAGTATTTT; CDR3aa: CSAMLAGAGGTDTQYF
d_gene: .; abundance: many; j_gene: TRBJ1-6; v_gene: TRBV11-2; CDR3nt: TGTGCCAGCAGCCCGGGGATCCTTAGTGATTCACCCCTCCACTTT; CDR3aa: CASSPGILSDSPLHF
d_gene: .; abundance: few; j_gene: TRBJ1-2; v_gene: TRBV29-1; CDR3nt: TGCAGCGTTGAGCGAGGCATAGGGGGCTACACCTTC; CDR3aa: CSVERGIGGYTF
d_gene: .; abundance: .; j_gene: TRBJ1-1; v_gene: TRBV9; CDR3nt: TGTGCCAGCAGCCCGGGGAGCCTTACTGATATGAACACTGAAGCTTTCTTT; CDR3aa: CASSPGSLTDMNTEAFF
d_gene: .; abundance: few; j_gene: TRBJ1-1; v_gene: TRBV7-8; CDR3nt: TGTGCCAGCAGCTGGAGGCTGAACACTGAAGCTTTCTTT; CDR3aa: CASSWRLNTEAFF
d_gene: TRBD1; abundance: many; j_gene: TRBJ2-5; v_gene: TRBV28; CDR3nt: TGTGCCAGCACCCCCCCTGGTGAGAGGGGGCGGGAGACCCAGTACTTC; CDR3aa: CASTPPGERGRETQYF
d_gene: TRBD2; abundance: few; j_gene: TRBJ2-2; v_gene: TRBV5-1; CDR3nt: TGCGCCAGCAGCCCCACGGGACTAGCGGGGTCCGGGGAGCTGTTTTTT; CDR3aa: CASSPTGLAGSGELFF
d_gene: .; abundance: many; j_gene: TRBJ2-1; v_gene: TRBV7-6; CDR3nt: TGTGCCAGCAGCTTCCGGGGGAGTCGGTCCTACAATGAGCAGTTCTTC; CDR3aa: CASSFRGSRSYNEQFF
d_gene: .; abundance: many; j_gene: TRBJ2-3; v_gene: TRBV7-2; CDR3nt: TGTGCCAGCAGCTTTTCGTCCCGCCCAGATACGCAGTATTTT; CDR3aa: CASSFSSRPDTQYF